The entry that follows covers one TCR beta chain sequence. The data were obtained in a study of monozygotic twins with inflammatory bowel disease. TCRdb re-called the 5' RACE reads and gives one entry per CDR3 protein, without DNA. In total, the table holds fewer than 350,000 distinct CDR3 sequences. Germline assignment: CDR1 SGHVS and CDR2 FNYEAQ. The CDR3 covers 17 residues. This TCR was recovered from a human donor with ulcerative colitis or Crohn's disease, or a healthy co-twin of an affected twin (not recorded which). Sequencing used blood. This rearrangement joins TRBV7-6 to TRBJ1-2; there is no DNA to check the TCRdb D call of TRBD1. The CDR3 protein is CASSAGTGGLKGDGYTF.